This entry concerns a single T cell receptor beta chain. The data belong to a study of CD8 T cells in ankylosing spondylitis. A single record per CDR3 protein comes from TCRdb applying MiXCR to the 5' RACE reads. The table shows a few hundred thousand distinct CDR3 sequences, with 10% to 13% occurring only once. CDR3 length equals 12 residues. The ends were cut back, 4 bases at V and 5 bases at J, with 9 bases in the middle. Germline CDR1 and CDR2: MDHEN and SYDVKM. The sequence was obtained from a male donor with ankylosing spondylitis or in good health (not recorded which). The chain has TRBV28 and TRBJ2-7; D not certain. Sequenced sample: blood, either unsorted or a sorted T cell fraction (not recorded which). The DNA of the CDR3 is TGTGCCAGCAGTTCCTCCTATGACGAGCAGTACTTC. Protein product: CASSSSYDEQYF. Using reference TRBV28 and TRBJ2-7 for the parts outside the CDR3, the full variable domain is DVKVTQSSRYLVKRTGEKVFLECVQDMDHENMFWYRQDPGLGLRLIYFSYDVKMKEKGDIPEGYSVSREKKERFSLILESASTNQTSMYLCASSSSYDEQYFGPGTRLTVT.